Presented here are 24 T cell receptor beta chains from one specimen sequenced in a study of naive and memory T cell subsets (dated by TCRdb to 2016 to 2017). The method was UMI-ligation and nested PCR. TCRdb names Illumina MiSeq as the instrument used. To cover both TRBC1 and TRBC2, the beta constant-region primer consisted of an equimolar mix of two oligonucleotides. TCRdb reprocessed the public reads (quality trimming at Q25 with fastp, clone calling with MiXCR) and kept in-frame beta chains. Rows with one shared CDR3 protein collapse into an entry with the most common genes and DNA. The sample table lists 81,000 or so distinct CDR3 sequences, around 7% of them with a count of one. In total, the top ten clones hold 1.5% to 2% of the sample. Sequenced sample: central memory CD4+ T cells from blood. The sample's cell subset or site label, decoded: central memory, CD45RA- CD27+. Source of these receptors: a human donor in good health.

This clonotype came up many times. V and J are TRBV30 and TRBJ1-1; D is undetermined. This CDR3 region has 14 residues. V was shortened by 1 base and J by 9 bases, with 18 bases between the two germline ends. Germline V gene data show CDR1 as GTSNPN and CDR2 as SVGIG (reference sequence). DNA for the CDR3: TGTGCCTGGAGTGCTCTTGGAGTATTTATTCAAGCTTTCTTT. It is translated as CAWSALGVFIQAFF.

CDR3 nucleotides: TGTGCCAGCAGTCACCGCGAGGCTGCATACTTC. Amino acids: CASSHREAAYF. This chain uses TRBV28 with TRBJ2-7; the D is unclear. Deletions cut 5 bases from V and 13 bases from J, with 15 bases between. In germline, CDR1 is MDHEN, CDR2 SYDVKM. CDR3 length: 11 amino acids.

The chain employs TRBV7-2 and TRBJ1-4, with 9 bases fitting TRBD1. J gave up 8 bases and V 4 bases, and 8 bases lay outside the gene matches. The CDR3 sequence is 15 residues long. Germline V gene lookup returns CDR1 SGHTA and CDR2 FQGNSA. CDR3 region: CASSSKTGGREKLFF. CDR3 coding DNA: TGTGCCAGCAGCTCGAAGACAGGGGGAAGGGAAAAACTGTTTTTT.

This chain joins TRBV2 and TRBJ1-5; 8 nucleotides line up with TRBD1. CDR3 length equals 17 residues. CDR1 is SNHLY, CDR2 FYNNEI, per germline. V shed 2 bases and J 7 bases; nucleotides not matched to a gene: 13. The CDR3 reads CASSEFFTGQGRQPQHF. CDR3 DNA: TGTGCCAGCAGTGAATTTTTTACCGGACAGGGAAGGCAGCCCCAGCATTTT.

The table lists this clonotype with many counts. The chain combines TRBV4-2 with TRBJ1-6; 10 bases are shared with TRBD1. This CDR3 has 15 residues. V shed 0 bases and J 8 bases; nucleotides not matched to a gene: 1. Germline V lookup: CDR1 LGHNA, CDR2 YNFKEQ. CDR3 DNA sequence: TGTGCCAGCAGCCAAGAGGGACAGGGGTATTCACCCCTCCACTTT. This translates into CASSQEGQGYSPLHF.

This clonotype was detected many times. This chain uses TRBV27 with TRBJ2-7, with 9 positions matching TRBD1. With V trimmed by 10 bases and J by 2 bases, 6 bases remained unmatched. Germline V gene data show CDR1 as MNHEY and CDR2 as SMNVEV (reference sequence). The CDR3 covers 13 residues. CDR3 sequence: CATGTGNTYEQYF. The CDR3, as DNA: TGTGCCACCGGGACAGGGAATACCTACGAGCAGTACTTC.

The chain combines TRBV5-4 with TRBJ2-2, with 9 nucleotides matching TRBD1. The CDR3 runs to 16 residues. V dropped 4 bases and J dropped 4; count of bases not matched to a gene: 8. From germline, CDR1 is SGHNT and CDR2 YYREEE (reference sequence). CDR3 protein: CASSPQQGARTGELFF. CDR3 coding DNA: TGTGCCAGCAGCCCACAACAGGGGGCACGCACCGGGGAGCTGTTTTTT.

Turning to this clonotype: A much larger clone is a single base away; this may be a read error. The genes are TRBV4-2 and TRBJ1-1; D is undetermined. Germline V gives CDR1 LGHNA, CDR2 YNFKEQ. CDR3 length: 15 amino acids. The CDR3 reads CASSRSGVTNTEDFF. As DNA, the CDR3 is TGTGCCAGCAGCCGTTCGGGTGTGACGAACACTGAAGATTTCTTT.

With regard to this clonotype: A much larger clone lies a single base off, so this may be a read error. The final CDR3 position lacks the conserved phenylalanine or tryptophan, pointing to a likely read error. This rearrangement joins TRBV19 to TRBJ1-5; D is undetermined. Trimming stripped 4 bases from V and 0 bases from J, with 7 bases between. CDR1 is LNHDA, CDR2 SQIVND, per germline (reference sequence). The CDR3 is 14 amino acids. CDR3 DNA sequence: TGTGCCAGTAGTAGGGCGGATAGCAATCAGCCCCAGCATTAT. This translates into CASSRADSNQPQHY.

By sample fraction, this clonotype is medium-sized (0.01 to 0.1%). The V call is TRBV20-1, the J call TRBJ1-2; no clear D gene. Trimming took 3 bases from V and 2 from J, leaving 7 bases between them. The CDR3 length is 12 residues. Germline V gene data show CDR1 as DFQATT and CDR2 as SNEGSKA (reference sequence). The CDR3 DNA is TGCAGTGCTAGGGCGGGCAACTATGGCTACACCTTC. Its protein is CSARAGNYGYTF.

The sample holds a few counts of this clonotype. The chain carries TRBV20-1 and TRBJ2-3; the D gene is possibly TRBD2 (5 bases). Trimming shortened V by 6 bases and J by 0 bases, and 13 bases separated the two germline ends. Looked up from germline, CDR1 is DFQATT and CDR2 is SNEGSKA (reference sequence). The CDR3 is 14 residues long. CDR3 residues: CSADGLISTDTQYF. The DNA for the CDR3 is TGCAGTGCGGACGGACTGATAAGCACAGATACGCAGTATTTT.

This clonotype was recorded at least ten times. The chain uses TRBV29-1 and TRBJ2-3, with 7 nucleotides matching TRBD2. The V and J ends lost 7 bases and 2 bases, in that order; junction bases with no gene match: 12. Germline V gene sequence: CDR1 SQVTM, CDR2 ANQGSEA. This CDR3 is built from 15 residues. The CDR3 reads CSAPVRRGITDTQYF. CDR3 DNA: TGCAGCGCTCCCGTGAGGCGGGGGATCACAGATACGCAGTATTTT.

The rearrangement joins TRBV5-6 to TRBJ1-4; D is uncertain. The CDR3 covers 11 residues. Trimming shortened V by 0 bases and J by 8 bases, and 2 bases separated the two germline ends. CDR1 and CDR2 from the germline V gene are SGHDT and YYEEEE. CDR3 residues: CASSLGEKLFF. CDR3 bases: TGTGCCAGCAGCTTGGGCGAAAAACTGTTTTTT.

CDR3 DNA: TGTGCCAGCAGCTCCGAGAGGTTACTAGCGGGAGCCTACGAGCAGTACTTC. Translated: CASSSERLLAGAYEQYF. The rearrangement joins TRBV7-9 to TRBJ2-7; 11 nucleotides match TRBD2. This CDR3 region has 17 residues. Trimming removed 4 bases from V and 2 bases from J; junction bases left unmatched: 10. The germline V gene encodes CDR1 SEHNR and CDR2 FQNEAQ (reference sequence).

This clonotype was found many times. The CDR3 coding sequence is TGTGCCAGCACCAGGAGGGGGGCCCAGTACTTC. Amino acid sequence: CASTRRGAQYF. The chain uses TRBV28 and TRBJ2-7; the D call may be TRBD1 or TRBD2 (6 bases each). Looked up from germline, CDR1 is MDHEN and CDR2 is SYDVKM. Trimming left V 7 bases short and J 10 bases short, with 14 bases between. This CDR3 has 11 residues.

This clonotype was detected only a few times. V is TRBV20-1 and J is TRBJ2-1, with TRBD1 as a possible D gene (6 bases). There are 15 residues in the CDR3. The germline V gene encodes CDR1 DFQATT and CDR2 SNEGSKA (reference sequence). The V end lost 0 bases, the J end lost 9 bases, and 18 bases lay between the germline ends. CDR3 amino acids: CSARDWGQAWREQFF. CDR3 nucleotide sequence: TGCAGTGCTAGAGATTGGGGGCAAGCCTGGCGTGAGCAGTTCTTC.

This clonotype was recorded many times. J is TRBJ1-4 and V is TRBV11-2, with TRBD1 matching over 7 bases. CDR1 SGHAT and CDR2 FQNNGV come from the germline V gene. The junction had 8 bases not matched to a gene; V was cut back by 5 bases and J by 5 bases. The CDR3 consists of 15 residues. CDR3: CASSPTGQTNEKLFF. For the CDR3, the DNA is TGTGCCAGCAGCCCCACGGGACAGACGAATGAAAAACTGTTTTTT. Using reference TRBV11-2 and TRBJ1-4 for the parts outside the CDR3, the full variable domain is EAGVAQSPRYKIIEKRQSVAFWCNPISGHATLYWYQQILGQGPKLLIQFQNNGVVDDSQLPKDRFSAERLKGVDSTLKIQPAKLEDSAVYLCASSPTGQTNEKLFFGSGTQLSVL.

J is TRBJ1-2 and V is TRBV20-1; no definite D call. Germline lookup yields CDR1 DFQATT and CDR2 SNEGSKA (reference sequence). The CDR3 has 10 amino acids. Trimming removed 6 bases at V and 9 bases at J, with 11 bases between. The chain's CDR3 is CSAESNSYTF. CDR3 bases: TGCAGTGCGGAATCGAATAGCTACACCTTC.

This clonotype was seen once. This chain uses TRBV7-9 with TRBJ2-1; D possibly matches TRBD1 or TRBD2 (5 bases each). Germline-derived CDR1 and CDR2 are SEHNR and FQNEAQ (reference sequence). The CDR3 runs 14 residues. The V and J ends lost 5 bases and 8 bases respectively, with 16 bases between them. The CDR3 DNA sequence: TGTGCCAGCAGCGCAAGGGGTCGAGGGGATGAGCAGTTCTTC. Amino acid sequence: CASSARGRGDEQFF.

This clonotype turned up a few times. The chain employs TRBV5-5 and TRBJ2-3; D tentatively reads TRBD1 or TRBD2 (5 bases each). The germline V gene has CDR1 SGHKS and CDR2 YYEKEE (reference sequence). This CDR3 has 14 amino acids. V was pared by 2 bases and J by 2 bases, with 9 bases between. CDR3 in amino acids: CASSLSGTTDTQYF. CDR3 in DNA: TGTGCCAGCAGCTTATCCGGGACCACAGATACGCAGTATTTT.

The chain couples TRBV2 to TRBJ2-7, with D possibly TRBD1 on 5 matching bases. The CDR3 contains 18 residues. Between the trimmed V and J ends, which lost 2 bases and 3 bases, there was a span of 23 bases. Germline CDR1 SNHLY, CDR2 FYNNEI. DNA for the CDR3: TGTGCCAGCAGTGAATCGTTTGGGGCTTCCCGGTACCACTACGAGCAGTACTTC. Residues: CASSESFGASRYHYEQYF.

This clonotype came up many times. The chain is built from TRBV4-3 and TRBJ1-6; TRBD1 might be the D (6 bases). Trimming left V 0 bases short and J 8 bases short, with 17 bases between. The CDR3 runs 17 residues. Per germline, CDR1 LGHNA and CDR2 YSLEER. CDR3 loop: CASSQDRGGHPHSPLHF. The CDR3 nucleotides are TGCGCCAGCAGCCAAGATAGGGGGGGACACCCCCATTCACCCCTCCACTTT.

At least ten counts were recorded for this clonotype. This chain joins TRBV5-1 and TRBJ2-1; no firm D call. The CDR3 consists of 13 residues. V shed 2 bases and J shed 9 bases, with 12 bases lying between them. CDR1 is SGHRS and CDR2 is YFSETQ in the germline V gene. Written as DNA, the CDR3 is TGCGCCAGCAGCTTAGGAAACTGGGGTGAGCAGTTCTTC. Translated, it gives CASSLGNWGEQFF.

This clonotype was observed many times. V usage is TRBV4-3 and J usage is TRBJ1-3, with D perhaps TRBD1 (6 bases). The CDR3 is made up of 16 amino acids. Germline V gene sequence: CDR1 LGHNA, CDR2 YSLEER. Trimming pared 3 bases from V and 1 base from J, leaving 13 bases between. The CDR3 sequence is CASSHDLGGSGNTIYF. CDR3 in DNA: TGCGCCAGCAGCCACGACCTAGGGGGATCTGGAAACACCATATATTTT.